This TCR beta chain appears in the sequencing data of a study of T cell responses to AZD1222 COVID-19 vaccine. Notes on this clone: Its target is not known.

Profiled with immunoSEQ multiplex PCR; TCRdb holds only in-frame clones, not every one. The sample lists 120,000 to 150,000 clones; roughly 90% were seen once. Overall study findings and caveats: Repertoires were sampled only after the peak T cell response. Donors, mostly white British, included more females; clonal diversity was possibly underestimated. Seropositivity was recorded at baseline in only a handful of AZD1222 recipients.

The CDR3 totals 13 residues. Germline V gene sequence: CDR1 MNHEY, CDR2 SVGEGT. V was trimmed by 2 bases and J by 9 bases, leaving 8 bases between them. The TCR originated in an adult in good health. Source: peripheral blood, taken on day 0 of AZD1222 vaccination. The chain is built from TRBV6-2 or TRBV6-3 and TRBJ1-6; D uncertain. The CDR3 sequence is CASSYVPGSPLHF. In DNA form, the CDR3 reads TGTGCCAGCAGTTACGTTCCAGGTTCACCCCTCCACTTT.